Listed below are T cell receptor beta chains from one sample, sequenced in a study of shared clonotypes between healthy human individuals. Data came from immunoSEQ multiplex PCR; TCRdb stores just in-frame clones and leaves some out. Here the sample spans about 2.4 million clones, roughly 93% being singletons. Sequencing input: naive CD4+ T cells from PBMCs. The receptor source for this set is a young man in good health. Some clones in this sample may be carry-over from other donors' samples. Both conserved end residues are part of each CDR3. Each record gives: clone size, J gene, D gene, V gene, CDR3 DNA, CDR3 protein. D genes are given only for firm matches. Clone size, where shown, is once, few, many, or a class for clones that have expanded.

clone_size: once
j_call: TRBJ1-2
d_call: NA
v_call: TRBV5-6
cdr3_nt: TGTGCCAGCAGCTCAGGGGAATATGGCTACACCTTC
cdr3_aa: CASSSGEYGYTF

clone_size: NA
j_call: TRBJ2-7
d_call: TRBD1
v_call: TRBV19
cdr3_nt: TGTGCCAGTAGTATAATAGGGACAGCATCGAGCGAGCAGTACTTC
cdr3_aa: CASSIIGTASSEQYF

clone_size: NA
j_call: TRBJ2-5
d_call: NA
v_call: TRBV12-5
cdr3_nt: TGTGCTAGTGGCACAAACGGACCACCGAGGTACTTC
cdr3_aa: CASGTNGPPRYF

clone_size: NA
j_call: TRBJ1-6
d_call: NA
v_call: TRBV19
cdr3_nt: TGTGCCTCGTCAAGCTCCTATAATTCACCCCTCCACTTT
cdr3_aa: CASSSSYNSPLHF

clone_size: NA
j_call: TRBJ1-1
d_call: NA
v_call: TRBV10-3
cdr3_nt: TGTGCCATCAGTGGAGGGGACACTGAAGCTTTCTTT
cdr3_aa: CAISGGDTEAFF

clone_size: NA
j_call: TRBJ2-1
d_call: NA
v_call: TRBV19
cdr3_nt: TGTGCCAGTAAGGAGCGGGTTTACAATGAGCAGTTCTTC
cdr3_aa: CASKERVYNEQFF

clone_size: NA
j_call: TRBJ2-1
d_call: TRBD2
v_call: TRBV7-2
cdr3_nt: TGTGCCAGCAGCACAAAGGGGCGGGAGGCCTACAATGAGCAGTTCTTC
cdr3_aa: CASSTKGREAYNEQFF

clone_size: NA
j_call: TRBJ2-2
d_call: TRBD2
v_call: TRBV9
cdr3_nt: TGTGCCAGCAGAGAGACTAGCGGTACCGGGGAGCTGTTTTTT
cdr3_aa: CASRETSGTGELFF

clone_size: NA
j_call: TRBJ1-4
d_call: NA
v_call: TRBV4-1
cdr3_nt: TGCGCCAGCAGCCAAGTATTCCGAGGGACCGATGAAAAACTGTTTTTT
cdr3_aa: CASSQVFRGTDEKLFF

clone_size: NA
j_call: TRBJ2-1
d_call: NA
v_call: TRBV21-1
cdr3_nt: TGTGCCAGCAGCAAAAGAGTTCGGAATGAGCAGTTCTTC
cdr3_aa: CASSKRVRNEQFF

clone_size: NA
j_call: TRBJ1-4
d_call: NA
v_call: TRBV28
cdr3_nt: TGTGCCAGCAGTGACCGAACGGAAAAACTGTTTTTT
cdr3_aa: CASSDRTEKLFF

clone_size: once
j_call: TRBJ2-7
d_call: NA
v_call: TRBV30
cdr3_nt: TGTGCCTGGAGGGCCTCCTACGAGCAGTACTTC
cdr3_aa: CAWRASYEQYF

clone_size: NA
j_call: TRBJ1-3
d_call: NA
v_call: TRBV7-9
cdr3_nt: TGTGCCAGCAGCTCCCCCGGTGGAAACACCATATATTTT
cdr3_aa: CASSSPGGNTIYF

clone_size: NA
j_call: TRBJ2-1
d_call: NA
v_call: TRBV9
cdr3_nt: TGTGCCAGCAGCGCTTTTAGTGGGAGAGCCTTCAATGAGCAGTTCTTC
cdr3_aa: CASSAFSGRAFNEQFF

clone_size: NA
j_call: TRBJ1-2
d_call: NA
v_call: TRBV4-2
cdr3_nt: TGTGCCAGCAGCTTAGACCCCTTACCCTCATCGAACTATGGCTACACCTTC
cdr3_aa: CASSLDPLPSSNYGYTF

clone_size: NA
j_call: TRBJ2-1
d_call: TRBD1
v_call: TRBV14
cdr3_nt: TGTGCCAGCAGCCAACACACAACCCAAAGAGGGGGCAACTACAATGAGCAGTTCTTC
cdr3_aa: CASSQHTTQRGGNYNEQFF

clone_size: NA
j_call: TRBJ1-2
d_call: NA
v_call: TRBV29-1
cdr3_nt: TGCAGCGTCGTCGGGGGCCAGGGCTATGGCTACACCTTC
cdr3_aa: CSVVGGQGYGYTF

clone_size: NA
j_call: TRBJ2-6
d_call: NA
v_call: TRBV5-1
cdr3_nt: TGCGCCAGCAGCTTGGCATACCTTGGGCCTGGGGCCAACGTCCTGACTTTC
cdr3_aa: CASSLAYLGPGANVLTF

clone_size: NA
j_call: TRBJ1-1
d_call: TRBD1
v_call: TRBV27
cdr3_nt: TGTGCCAGCAGTTGGACAGGGTTGTCTGAAGCTTTCTTT
cdr3_aa: CASSWTGLSEAFF

clone_size: NA
j_call: TRBJ1-1
d_call: TRBD1
v_call: TRBV6-1
cdr3_nt: TGTGCCAGCAGTTGGGACAGGGGCACTGAAGCTTTCTTT
cdr3_aa: CASSWDRGTEAFF

clone_size: NA
j_call: TRBJ1-2
d_call: TRBD1
v_call: TRBV7-8
cdr3_nt: TGTGCCAGCAGCCCCTTACAGGGGGAGAACTATGGCTACACCTTC
cdr3_aa: CASSPLQGENYGYTF

clone_size: NA
j_call: TRBJ2-6
d_call: NA
v_call: TRBV30
cdr3_nt: TGTGCCTGGAGTGTACGTCGGGTAGTTGGGGCCAACGTCCTGACTTTC
cdr3_aa: CAWSVRRVVGANVLTF

clone_size: NA
j_call: TRBJ1-5
d_call: NA
v_call: TRBV2
cdr3_nt: TGTGCCAGCGGGTTGGGCAATCAGCCCCAGCATTTT
cdr3_aa: CASGLGNQPQHF

clone_size: NA
j_call: TRBJ1-1
d_call: NA
v_call: TRBV28
cdr3_nt: TGTGCCAGCAGTTCAGGCCTGGGGACTGAAGCTTTCTTT
cdr3_aa: CASSSGLGTEAFF

clone_size: NA
j_call: TRBJ1-2
d_call: NA
v_call: TRBV30
cdr3_nt: TGTGCCTGGAGTGGGGGAAACTATGGCTACACCTTC
cdr3_aa: CAWSGGNYGYTF

clone_size: NA
j_call: TRBJ1-2
d_call: TRBD1
v_call: TRBV4-2
cdr3_nt: TGTGCCAGCAGCCTTACAGGGGACTATGGCTACACCTTC
cdr3_aa: CASSLTGDYGYTF

clone_size: NA
j_call: TRBJ2-5
d_call: NA
v_call: TRBV2
cdr3_nt: TGTGCCAGCAGCCGCCGGACAAGTCGGGAGACCCAGTACTTC
cdr3_aa: CASSRRTSRETQYF

clone_size: NA
j_call: TRBJ2-3
d_call: TRBD2
v_call: TRBV19
cdr3_nt: TGTGCCAGTAGAGCCCGGACTAGCGGATACACAGATACGCAGTATTTT
cdr3_aa: CASRARTSGYTDTQYF

clone_size: NA
j_call: TRBJ2-3
d_call: TRBD2
v_call: TRBV5-6
cdr3_nt: TGTGCCAGCAGCTTGGCCTTAGCGGGATCCACAGATACGCAGTATTTT
cdr3_aa: CASSLALAGSTDTQYF

clone_size: NA
j_call: TRBJ2-5
d_call: TRBD2
v_call: TRBV7-2
cdr3_nt: TGTGCCAGCAGCTTAGCGCTTGGGACTAGCGGGAGGGTTTGGAAGACCCAGTACTTC
cdr3_aa: CASSLALGTSGRVWKTQYF

clone_size: NA
j_call: TRBJ1-2
d_call: NA
v_call: TRBV7-8
cdr3_nt: TGTGCCAGCAGCGTTGGGAACACAGGGTCCGGCTACACCTTC
cdr3_aa: CASSVGNTGSGYTF

clone_size: NA
j_call: TRBJ1-3
d_call: NA
v_call: TRBV6-1
cdr3_nt: TGTGCCAGCAGTGAAGGGGACCCGAGGGGGGCATCTGGAAACACCATATATTTT
cdr3_aa: CASSEGDPRGASGNTIYF

clone_size: NA
j_call: TRBJ1-1
d_call: TRBD1
v_call: TRBV5-1
cdr3_nt: TGCGCCAGCAGCTTGCTCGGACAGGGGATCTTGAACACTGAAGCTTTCTTT
cdr3_aa: CASSLLGQGILNTEAFF

clone_size: NA
j_call: TRBJ2-7
d_call: NA
v_call: TRBV6-1
cdr3_nt: TGTGCCAGCAGTGAAAGGGGGTTAAACTACGAGCAGTACTTC
cdr3_aa: CASSERGLNYEQYF

clone_size: NA
j_call: TRBJ2-7
d_call: NA
v_call: TRBV29-1
cdr3_nt: TGCAGCGTTGTGATGACCGGACTCTACGAGCAGTACTTC
cdr3_aa: CSVVMTGLYEQYF

clone_size: NA
j_call: TRBJ2-5
d_call: NA
v_call: TRBV18
cdr3_nt: TGTGCCAGCTCACCGAACCGGGACAGAGGAGGGGAGACCCAGTACTTC
cdr3_aa: CASSPNRDRGGETQYF

clone_size: NA
j_call: TRBJ2-1
d_call: TRBD2
v_call: TRBV10-3
cdr3_nt: TGTGCCATCAGTGCCGGAGCGGGAACCAATGAGCAGTTCTTC
cdr3_aa: CAISAGAGTNEQFF

clone_size: NA
j_call: TRBJ2-7
d_call: TRBD2
v_call: TRBV7-3
cdr3_nt: TGTGCCAGCAGCTTAGGGCGGGAGGGTTCTGGAGAGCAGTACTTC
cdr3_aa: CASSLGREGSGEQYF

clone_size: NA
j_call: TRBJ1-1
d_call: NA
v_call: TRBV6-1
cdr3_nt: TGTGCCAGCAGTGAAATATCTGTTTACACTGAAGCTTTCTTT
cdr3_aa: CASSEISVYTEAFF

clone_size: NA
j_call: TRBJ2-3
d_call: TRBD1
v_call: TRBV2
cdr3_nt: TGTGCCAGCAGGACAGGGTGGTCAGATACGCAGTATTTT
cdr3_aa: CASRTGWSDTQYF

clone_size: NA
j_call: TRBJ1-1
d_call: NA
v_call: TRBV6-5
cdr3_nt: TGTGCCAGCAGTTACTCCCTCAGGGGTGACACTGAAGCTTTCTTT
cdr3_aa: CASSYSLRGDTEAFF

clone_size: NA
j_call: TRBJ1-1
d_call: NA
v_call: TRBV18
cdr3_nt: TGTGCCAGCTCGCCAGAGAACACTGAAGCTTTCTTT
cdr3_aa: CASSPENTEAFF

clone_size: NA
j_call: TRBJ1-3
d_call: TRBD1
v_call: TRBV5-6
cdr3_nt: TGTGCCAGCAGCGTATTCCAGGGGGCGGTATTTGGAAACACCATATATTTT
cdr3_aa: CASSVFQGAVFGNTIYF

clone_size: NA
j_call: TRBJ2-3
d_call: TRBD2
v_call: TRBV7-2
cdr3_nt: TGTGCCAGCAGGGTTAGGGCGGGAGTGGGGGATACGCAGTATTTT
cdr3_aa: CASRVRAGVGDTQYF

clone_size: NA
j_call: TRBJ1-2
d_call: NA
v_call: TRBV5-6
cdr3_nt: TGTGCCAGCAGCTTGGGGCAGGTCCCCACCTTC
cdr3_aa: CASSLGQVPTF

clone_size: NA
j_call: TRBJ1-5
d_call: NA
v_call: TRBV19
cdr3_nt: TGTGCCAGTAGTATAGCGCTGGGCCAGCCCCAGCATTTT
cdr3_aa: CASSIALGQPQHF

clone_size: NA
j_call: TRBJ2-1
d_call: NA
v_call: TRBV30
cdr3_nt: TGTGCCTGGAGTTATGGGGGGAATGAGCAGTTCTTC
cdr3_aa: CAWSYGGNEQFF

clone_size: NA
j_call: TRBJ2-5
d_call: NA
v_call: TRBV7-3
cdr3_nt: TGTGCCAGCAGCTTATCAGAGAGGGAGACCCAGTACTTC
cdr3_aa: CASSLSERETQYF

clone_size: NA
j_call: TRBJ2-3
d_call: TRBD1
v_call: TRBV5-1
cdr3_nt: TGCGCCAGCAGCTTGCTCCCGGGGACAGCTGGGACAGATACGCAGTATTTT
cdr3_aa: CASSLLPGTAGTDTQYF

clone_size: NA
j_call: TRBJ1-1
d_call: TRBD1
v_call: TRBV7-9
cdr3_nt: TGTGCCAGCAGCTTACAGGGGGCGAGCACTGAAGCTTTCTTT
cdr3_aa: CASSLQGASTEAFF

clone_size: NA
j_call: TRBJ1-2
d_call: NA
v_call: TRBV6-5
cdr3_nt: TGTGCCAGCAGTTATAGGCAAACTGGCGGCTACACCTTC
cdr3_aa: CASSYRQTGGYTF

clone_size: NA
j_call: TRBJ2-2
d_call: TRBD2
v_call: TRBV5-1
cdr3_nt: TGCGCCAGCAGCTGGCTAGCGGGAGGCCGGACCGGGGAGCTGTTTTTT
cdr3_aa: CASSWLAGGRTGELFF

clone_size: NA
j_call: TRBJ1-3
d_call: TRBD1
v_call: TRBV28
cdr3_nt: TGTGCCAGCAGAACAGGGGTCACTGGAAACACCATATATTTT
cdr3_aa: CASRTGVTGNTIYF

clone_size: NA
j_call: TRBJ1-2
d_call: TRBD1
v_call: TRBV10-1
cdr3_nt: TGCGCCAGCCCGGGACAGTTTTATGGCTACACCTTC
cdr3_aa: CASPGQFYGYTF

clone_size: NA
j_call: TRBJ2-5
d_call: NA
v_call: TRBV7-2
cdr3_nt: TGTGCCAGCACCAAAGGTGGGGGTCCCTTTGAGACCCAGTACTTC
cdr3_aa: CASTKGGGPFETQYF

clone_size: NA
j_call: TRBJ2-7
d_call: NA
v_call: TRBV9
cdr3_nt: TGTGCCAGCAGCGTAGCTACAGCTTCCTACGAGCAGTACTTC
cdr3_aa: CASSVATASYEQYF

clone_size: NA
j_call: TRBJ2-5
d_call: TRBD1
v_call: TRBV5-1
cdr3_nt: TGCGCCAGCAGCTTGGGGGACAGGGGCGCAGAGACCCAGTACTTC
cdr3_aa: CASSLGDRGAETQYF

clone_size: NA
j_call: TRBJ2-5
d_call: NA
v_call: TRBV4-3
cdr3_nt: TGCGCCAGCAGCCTATCTAGCGTAGGGGAGACCCAGTACTTC
cdr3_aa: CASSLSSVGETQYF

clone_size: once
j_call: TRBJ2-1
d_call: NA
v_call: TRBV5-6
cdr3_nt: TGTGCCAGCAGCTTTGACTCCTACAATGAGCAGTTCTTC
cdr3_aa: CASSFDSYNEQFF